The present T cell receptor (beta chain) was sequenced within a study of T cell changes during pregnancy in multiple sclerosis. Data came from immunoSEQ multiplex PCR; TCRdb stores just in-frame clones and leaves some out. The table lists fewer than 45,000 clones, approximately 90% of them singletons, with 6% to 7.5% in the top ten. The specimen comprised CD8+ T cells from peripheral blood mononuclear cells, sampled in the third trimester of pregnancy. The TCR sequence derives from a female donor with multiple sclerosis, enrolled in a pregnancy study.

CDR3 nucleotide sequence: TGTGCCAGCAGAACAGGGGGGCTTTACAATGAGCAGTTCTTC. This encodes CASRTGGLYNEQFF. V and J are TRBV21-1 and TRBJ2-1; the table's TRBD1 call for D was not verified on the DNA. TRBV21-1 constitutes a pseudogene. The CDR3 runs 14 residues.